The 14 T cell receptor beta chains presented below share a single source sample, sequenced in a study of T cells in Graves' hyperthyroidism and ophthalmopathy (dated by TCRdb to the late 2010s). The method behind the library was multiplex PCR. Sequencing took place on an Illumina HiSeq 2000. The TCR beta CDR3 regions were amplified from RNA transcripts. The first round of RT-PCR for the TCR CDR3 was performed with the HTBI primer set and the Qiagen OneStep RT-PCR kit. In TCRdb, the public reads were trimmed at Q25 with fastp and aligned with MiXCR, with productive beta chains retained. Each CDR3 protein appears once, grouped with its most common genes and DNA. This sample lists about 770,000 distinct CDR3 sequences; over 15% were detected once. About a sixth of the sample comes from the top ten. What was sequenced was blood. The receptors stem from a woman in her forties or fifties with Graves' hyperthyroidism that later progressed to Graves' ophthalmopathy.

The V gene is TRBV20-1, the J gene TRBJ2-2, with TRBD2 matching 9 bases. The CDR3 runs to 14 residues. V gave up 3 bases and J gave up 7 bases; unmatched junction bases: 6. Germline CDR1 reads DFQATT; CDR2 reads SNEGSKA (reference sequence). CDR3 sequence reads: CSASASGKGGELFF. In DNA form, the CDR3 reads TGCAGTGCTAGTGCTAGCGGGAAGGGCGGGGAGCTGTTTTTT.

This clonotype was observed many times. The chain uses TRBV7-6 and TRBJ2-1; 14 bases map to TRBD2. CDR3 size: 20 residues. V was pared by 0 bases and J by 0 bases, with 7 bases of the junction left unmatched. Germline CDR1 reads SGHVS; CDR2 reads FNYEAQ. For the CDR3, the DNA is TGTGCCAGCAGCTTAGCGCTGGGACTAGCGGGGGATAGCTCCTACAATGAGCAGTTCTTC. Translated: CASSLALGLAGDSSYNEQFF.

This clonotype came up a few times. The gene calls are TRBV27 and TRBJ2-5; tentative D call: TRBD1 (5 bases). Germline V gene sequence: CDR1 MNHEY, CDR2 SMNVEV (reference sequence). V dropped 4 bases and J dropped 5 bases, with 17 bases sitting between them. The CDR3 loop spans 15 amino acids. In DNA, the CDR3 is TGTGCCAGCAGTTCCCCCCTATTAGGGGTGGAGACCCAGTACTTC. Its translation: CASSSPLLGVETQYF.

This clonotype was seen at least ten times. The chain has TRBV5-5 and TRBJ1-5; D remains ambiguous. Germline V gene data show CDR1 as SGHKS and CDR2 as YYEKEE (reference sequence). The CDR3 consists of 15 residues. Trimming left V 4 bases short and J 3 bases short, with 14 bases between. CDR3 in DNA: TGTGCCAGCAGCCCGCCGCCGGGATACAATCAGCCCCAGCATTTT. Its protein product is CASSPPPGYNQPQHF.

V gene TRBV27 combines with J gene TRBJ2-1, with 13 bases lining up with TRBD2. This CDR3 is built from 15 residues. The germline CDR1 and CDR2 sequences are MNHEY and SMNVEV (reference sequence). Unmatched junction bases numbered 6, after V lost 5 bases and J lost 8 bases. The CDR3 spells CASSPGLAGVDEQFF. The CDR3 DNA sequence: TGTGCCAGCAGTCCAGGACTAGCGGGGGTGGATGAGCAGTTCTTC.

This clonotype was seen more than once but under ten times. This chain connects TRBV9 to TRBJ2-2, with D possibly being TRBD2 (6 bases). Trimming left V 2 bases short and J 6 bases short, with 14 bases between. Per the germline V gene, CDR1 is SGDLS and CDR2 is YYNGEE. This CDR3 is 15 amino acids long. CDR3 bases: TGTGCCAGCAGCGTGGCGGGGACGAGTCCCGGGGAGCTGTTTTTT. Protein: CASSVAGTSPGELFF.

This clonotype has a count of ten or more. The chain employs TRBV12-3 or TRBV12-4 and TRBJ1-2, with D tentatively TRBD1 (5 bases). The CDR3 runs to 14 residues. V lost 5 bases to trimming and J lost 4 bases, with 14 bases between them. CDR3 region: CASSPMGQTYGYTF. The DNA of the CDR3 is TGTGCCAGCAGTCCAATGGGGCAGACCTATGGCTACACCTTC.

This clonotype was recorded at least ten times. The rearrangement uses TRBV3-1 and TRBJ1-1; no firm D call. CDR1 and CDR2 from the germline V gene are LGHDT and YNNKEL (reference sequence). CDR3 length equals 16 residues. V was pared by 2 bases and J by 0 bases, with 13 bases between. CDR3 residues: CASSQRNRVMNTEAFF. In DNA form, the CDR3 reads TGTGCCAGCAGCCAAAGGAATCGGGTAATGAACACTGAAGCTTTCTTT.

The CDR3 reads CASQGGPLWTEAFF. As DNA, the CDR3 is TGTGCCTCACAGGGAGGGCCCCTCTGGACTGAAGCTTTCTTT. The V and J genes are TRBV7-9 and TRBJ1-1, with D possibly matching TRBD1 (6 bases). The CDR3 consists of 14 residues. Germline values: CDR1 SEHNR, CDR2 FQNEAQ (reference sequence). V lost 11 bases, J lost 5 bases, and 21 bases lay in between. The full variable domain, its missing parts supplied by reference TRBV7-9 and TRBJ1-1, is DTGVSQNPRHKITKRGQNVTFRCDPISEHNRLYWYRQTLGQGPEFLTYFQNEAQLEKSRLLSDRFSAERPKGSFSTLEIQRTEQGDSAMYLCASQGGPLWTEAFFGQGTRLTVV.

The CDR3 loop reads CASSDTKQGTNYGYTF. The CDR3 region has the DNA TGTGCCAGCAGCGACACTAAACAGGGGACTAACTATGGCTACACCTTC. This chain links TRBV14 with TRBJ1-2; 7 bases map to TRBD1. V was pared by 5 bases and J by 0 bases, with 9 bases of the junction left unmatched. This CDR3 has 16 amino acids. Germline V gives CDR1 SGHDN, CDR2 FVKESK.

This clonotype was observed many times. V gene TRBV7-9 combines with J gene TRBJ2-3, with D maybe TRBD2 (5 bases). Germline V gene lookup returns CDR1 SEHNR and CDR2 FQNEAQ (reference sequence). The CDR3 consists of 16 residues. V was trimmed by 5 bases and J by 2 bases, leaving 17 bases between them. CDR3 in amino acids: CASSPTMRSDTDTQYF. The CDR3 DNA follows: TGTGCCAGCAGCCCGACTATGAGGTCGGACACAGATACGCAGTATTTT.

This clonotype has a count of ten or more. The rearrangement uses TRBV11-2 and TRBJ1-2; D is unclear. The CDR3 length is 14 residues. Trimming left V 1 base short and J 4 bases short, with 10 bases between. The V gene's germline CDR1 is SGHAT and CDR2 FQNNGV. The CDR3 region is CASSLAPGSYGYTF. CDR3 DNA: TGTGCCAGCAGCTTAGCCCCGGGGAGCTATGGCTACACCTTC.

This clonotype occurred many times. This sequence joins TRBV20-1 and TRBJ1-1; D uncertain. Germline V CDR1 and CDR2: DFQATT, SNEGSKA (reference sequence). This CDR3 comprises 12 residues. The V and J ends lost 3 bases and 5 bases respectively, with 10 bases between them. CDR3 coding DNA: TGCAGTGCTAGTACGATGAGGACTGAAGCTTTCTTT. Translated, it gives CSASTMRTEAFF.

V is TRBV19 and J is TRBJ1-2; tentatively, D is TRBD1 (6 bases). The CDR3 contains 12 residues. Per the germline V gene, CDR1 is LNHDA and CDR2 is SQIVND (reference sequence). Trimming removed 5 bases at V and 8 bases at J, with 12 bases between. In DNA, the CDR3 is TGTGCCAGTAGTGTCAGGGGAGGCGGCTACACCTTC. It encodes CASSVRGGGYTF.